The present TCR beta chain was sequenced within a study of identical twins. Germline assignment: CDR1 SQVTM and CDR2 ANQGSEA. This CDR3 spans 13 amino acids. V was shortened by 3 bases and J by 4 bases, with 11 bases between the two germline ends. TCRdb processed the 5' RACE reads anew with MiXCR; each CDR3 protein has one entry. The table records under 300,000 distinct CDR3 sequences, over 12% of them present only once. This TCR came from a woman younger than 35 in good health. V is TRBV29-1 and J is TRBJ2-3, with D possibly matching TRBD2 (5 bases). The specimen sequenced was memory (CD45RO+) T cells sorted from blood. CDR3 nucleotide sequence: TGCAGCGTTGATAGAGGACTTCCAGATACGCAGTATTTT. It translates to CSVDRGLPDTQYF.